These 21 T cell receptor beta chains share one sample of origin, sequenced in a study of T-cell reconstitution after alpha-beta-depleted transplantation in children. Using unique molecular identifiers, the investigators prepared the TCRbeta library. MiXCR was run by TCRdb on the PCR reads, yielding one entry per CDR3 protein. Among just over 950,000 distinct CDR3 sequences listed, around 30% were seen once. The sequencing used PBMCs, mostly from graft donor cells, collected 360 days after TCRalphabeta/CD19-depleted stem cell transplant. The source is a boy in the first two years of life who had a stem cell transplant for SCID, so the T cells may come from the graft donor.

The genes are TRBV7-2 and TRBJ2-3, with a weak D call TRBD1 (6 bases). Per germline, CDR1 SGHTA and CDR2 FQGNSA. V lost 0 bases, J lost 4 bases, and 17 bases lay in between. This CDR3 comprises 17 residues. CDR3 amino acids: CASSLAIRDKRPDTQYF. CDR3 DNA sequence: TGTGCCAGCAGCTTAGCTATTCGGGACAAGCGACCAGATACGCAGTATTTT.

J is TRBJ2-5 and V is TRBV25-1; D gene ambiguous. Trimming pared 6 bases from V and 5 bases from J, leaving 13 bases between. The germline gives CDR1 MGHDK, CDR2 SYGVNS. The CDR3 has 13 amino acids. CDR3 in DNA: TGTGCCAGCAGCCGCGATTGGACGGAGACCCAGTACTTC. Its translation: CASSRDWTETQYF.

This chain links TRBV6-5 with TRBJ1-5, with TRBD1 as a possible D gene (6 bases). This CDR3 comprises 16 residues. Trimming removed 2 bases from V and 7 bases from J, with 18 bases in between. Germline V CDR1 and CDR2: MNHEY, SVGAGI. The CDR3 DNA follows: TGTGCCAGCAGTTACGGCGGGAACTTGGGGGGCCAGCCCCAGCATTTT. Its protein is CASSYGGNLGGQPQHF.

This clonotype came up a few times. This chain uses TRBV12-3 or TRBV12-4 with TRBJ2-5; D is uncertain. This CDR3 is 15 amino acids long. Trimming removed 3 bases from V and 2 bases from J, with 13 bases in between. The CDR3 DNA sequence: TGTGCCAGCAGTTTGGGAAGAAAGGCTCAAGAGACCCAGTACTTC. This codes for CASSLGRKAQETQYF.

The chain joins TRBV15 to TRBJ2-1; 7 positions agree with TRBD2. Germline CDR1 and CDR2: LNHNV and YYDKDF (reference sequence). The CDR3 has 17 residues. After removal of 0 bases from V and 3 bases from J, the junction contained 8 bases not matched to a gene. CDR3 residues: CATSRDRNSGLYNEQFF. The CDR3, as DNA: TGTGCCACCAGCAGAGATCGGAATAGCGGGCTCTACAATGAGCAGTTCTTC.

The DNA of the CDR3 is TGTGCCAGCAGGTTACAGGGGGCAGGCACTGAAGCTTTCTTT. It translates to CASRLQGAGTEAFF. This rearrangement joins TRBV5-6 to TRBJ1-1; 9 positions agree with TRBD1. V lost 5 bases to trimming and J lost 4 bases; unmatched junction nucleotides: 6. The CDR3 extends over 14 amino acids. Germline CDR1 is SGHDT and CDR2 is YYEEEE.

The CDR3 region has the DNA TGCGCCAGCAGCTTGTTCGGACAGGACAATCAGCCCCAGCATTTT. Translated: CASSLFGQDNQPQHF. The chain is built from TRBV5-1 and TRBJ1-5; 7 bases are shared with TRBD1. Germline V gene lookup returns CDR1 SGHRS and CDR2 YFSETQ. J lost 3 bases, V lost 1 base, and 4 bases had no gene match. The CDR3 spans 15 residues.

Only a few counts were recorded for this clonotype. This chain links TRBV4-2 with TRBJ2-2; 10 positions agree with TRBD2. Germline-derived CDR1 and CDR2 are LGHNA and YNFKEQ. This CDR3 region has 17 residues. Germline trimming cut 1 base from V and 4 bases from J; bases unmatched to any gene: 6. The CDR3 protein is CASSQVIAGGFTGELFF. The CDR3 DNA is TGTGCCAGCAGCCAAGTGATAGCGGGGGGATTCACCGGGGAGCTGTTTTTT.

This clonotype appeared a few times. This chain uses TRBV5-1 with TRBJ2-5, with D tentatively TRBD1 (5 bases). CDR3 length: 15 residues. The ends were cut back, 0 bases at V and 7 bases at J, with 16 bases in the middle. The germline V gene has CDR1 SGHRS and CDR2 YFSETQ. The CDR3 DNA follows: TGCGCCAGCAGCTTGGTCGCAGGTGGGGCAGTGACCCAGTACTTC. Protein product: CASSLVAGGAVTQYF.

Many counts were recorded for this clonotype. The rearrangement uses TRBV29-1 and TRBJ2-1; D not resolved. V gave up 5 bases and J gave up 2 bases, with 13 bases separating them. Looked up from germline, CDR1 is SQVTM and CDR2 is ANQGSEA. The CDR3 runs to 14 residues. CDR3: CSVTGPSPYNEQFF. The CDR3 coding sequence is TGCAGCGTTACCGGGCCCAGCCCCTACAATGAGCAGTTCTTC.

This clonotype was seen a few times. The genes are TRBV20-1 and TRBJ1-6; D remains unclear. V lost 6 bases and J 4 bases, leaving 7 bases between the germline ends. The CDR3 length is 12 residues. Looked up from germline, CDR1 is DFQATT and CDR2 is SNEGSKA (reference sequence). The CDR3 sequence: CSAGVYNSPLHF. The CDR3 DNA reads TGCAGTGCCGGGGTTTATAATTCACCCCTCCACTTT.

This chain joins TRBV20-1 and TRBJ1-5, with D uncertain. The germline V gene encodes CDR1 DFQATT and CDR2 SNEGSKA (reference sequence). The CDR3 sequence is 16 residues long. Between the trimmed V and J ends, which lost 5 bases and 6 bases, there was a span of 23 bases. CDR3 loop: CSAGPSVVVRGQPQHF. In DNA, the CDR3 is TGCAGTGCTGGTCCCTCGGTGGTGGTGCGGGGTCAGCCCCAGCATTTT.

The chain recombines TRBV15 with TRBJ2-5, with 7 bases that match TRBD1. J was trimmed by 0 bases and V by 7 bases; bases with no gene match: 11. This CDR3 spans 16 amino acids. Germline loops: CDR1 LNHNV, CDR2 YYDKDF (reference sequence). This CDR3 is CATTRGMGQYQETQYF. CDR3 sequence (DNA): TGTGCCACCACCCGGGGTATGGGACAGTACCAAGAGACCCAGTACTTC. Full variable domain (remainder filled in from reference TRBV15 and TRBJ2-5): DAMVIQNPRYQVTQFGKPVTLSCSQTLNHNVMYWYQQKSSQAPKLLFHYYDKDFNNEADTPDNFQSRRPNTSFCFLDIRSPGLGDTAMYLCATTRGMGQYQETQYFGPGTRLLVL.

The chain recombines TRBV10-3 with TRBJ2-3; D might be TRBD1 (6 bases). V lost 9 bases, J lost 2 bases, and 12 bases lay in between. From germline, CDR1 is ENHRY and CDR2 SYGVKD. This CDR3 has 13 amino acids. The CDR3 DNA sequence: TGTGCCATAACAGGGTCCGACACAGATACGCAGTATTTT. It encodes CAITGSDTDTQYF.

This chain joins TRBV6-1 and TRBJ2-5; maybe TRBD2 (7 bases). Trimming took off 5 bases at V and 5 bases at J, with 18 bases between the two ends. Per the germline V gene, CDR1 is MNHNS and CDR2 is SASEGT. The CDR3 runs 15 residues. The DNA of the CDR3 is TGTGCCAGCAGTCCAAATTGGGCGGGGGCGGAGACCCAGTACTTC. Protein product: CASSPNWAGAETQYF.

This clonotype was seen a few times. This chain links TRBV10-3 with TRBJ2-4, with D possibly being TRBD2 (5 bases). This CDR3 region has 13 residues. Germline V gene sequence: CDR1 ENHRY, CDR2 SYGVKD. Between the trimmed V and J ends, which lost 0 bases and 9 bases, there was a span of 9 bases. This chain's CDR3 is CAISESAVRIQYF. DNA for the CDR3: TGTGCCATCAGTGAGTCAGCGGTTCGCATTCAGTACTTC.

This clonotype was picked up many times. This chain links TRBV12-3 or TRBV12-4 with TRBJ1-5, with D possibly TRBD1 on 6 matching bases. Trimming removed 5 bases from V and 5 bases from J, with 10 bases in between. The CDR3 contains 13 residues. CDR3 residues: CASSPGGDQPQHF. CDR3 in DNA: TGTGCCAGCAGTCCGGGGGGCGATCAGCCCCAGCATTTT.

Only a few counts were recorded for this clonotype. The V gene is TRBV12-3 or TRBV12-4, the J gene TRBJ2-1; no reliable D call. CDR3 length: 17 amino acids. Trimming took 5 bases from V and 0 from J, leaving 17 bases between them. DNA of the CDR3: TGTGCCAGCAGTCCGGGCTGGGGAACGAGCTCCTACAATGAGCAGTTCTTC. Its protein is CASSPGWGTSSYNEQFF.

This chain uses TRBV6-5 with TRBJ2-2; a possible D gene is TRBD2 (6 bases). Deletions cut 3 bases from V and 5 bases from J, with 7 bases between. Germline CDR1 is MNHEY and CDR2 is SVGAGI. The CDR3 has 13 amino acids. The CDR3 DNA is TGTGCCAGCAGTTATCGGGAGACCGGGGAGCTGTTTTTT. Translation: CASSYRETGELFF.

About this clonotype itself: A much more abundant neighbour one base away suggests this may be a read error. The chain employs TRBV7-9 and TRBJ2-3, with a weak D call TRBD1 (5 bases). The CDR3 runs to 15 residues. Germline lookup yields CDR1 SEHNR and CDR2 FQNEAQ (reference sequence). The CDR3 loop reads CAGSLGRTSTDTQYF. The CDR3 DNA follows: TGTGCCGGCAGCTTGGGGCGGACATCCACAGATACGCAGTATTTT.

The gene calls are TRBV6-1 and TRBJ2-1; 12 bases are a match to TRBD1. V lost 3 bases and J lost 4; bases outside the gene matches: 10. The CDR3 is 18 residues long. Germline V lookup: CDR1 MNHNS, CDR2 SASEGT. CDR3 residues: CASSERDRGRGVYNEQFF. DNA for the CDR3: TGTGCCAGCAGTGAGCGGGACAGGGGGCGCGGAGTATACAATGAGCAGTTCTTC.